These T cell receptor beta chains were read from a single sample in a study of blood T cell repertoires in COVID-19. The repertoire was sequenced with immunoSEQ multiplex PCR; TCRdb's copy has only in-frame clones and lacks some. Here the sample spans 200,000 to 300,000 clones, over 70% being singletons. The sequenced material came from peripheral blood. These receptors came from a human donor in a cohort sampled during active COVID-19. Each CDR3 is given with its conserved first and last residue. The D gene is left open where the match is weak. Clone size is not always given. Where it is, it says once, few, many or a class for expanded clones.

cdr3_nt: TGTGCCAGCAGCGCTTTTACAGACTATGGCTACACCTTC; cdr3_aa: CASSAFTDYGYTF; clone_size: .; v_call: TRBV9; d_call: .; j_call: TRBJ1-2
cdr3_nt: TGTGCCAGCAGTCGGGACAGACCCCAGCCCCAGCATTTT; cdr3_aa: CASSRDRPQPQHF; clone_size: .; v_call: TRBV12-3/TRBV12-4; d_call: TRBD1; j_call: TRBJ1-5
cdr3_nt: TGTGCTAGCAGCTTAGACAGGCTAAATGAGCAGTTCTTC; cdr3_aa: CASSLDRLNEQFF; clone_size: .; v_call: TRBV7-7; d_call: .; j_call: TRBJ2-1
cdr3_nt: TGTGCCAGCAGATCTGGGGGGGGCCGTGCTGAGACCCAGTACTTC; cdr3_aa: CASRSGGGRAETQYF; clone_size: .; v_call: TRBV5-8; d_call: .; j_call: TRBJ2-5
cdr3_nt: TGTGCCAGCGCCCAGGGCGGCAATCAGCCCCAGCATTTT; cdr3_aa: CASAQGGNQPQHF; clone_size: .; v_call: TRBV6-5; d_call: .; j_call: TRBJ1-5
cdr3_nt: TGTGCCAGCAGTTGGGACAGGGGCAGAGGCAATCAGCCCCAGCATTTT; cdr3_aa: CASSWDRGRGNQPQHF; clone_size: .; v_call: TRBV6-5; d_call: TRBD1; j_call: TRBJ1-5
cdr3_nt: TGCGCCAGCAGCCCAGAGGAAGGGGCCGGAAACACCATATATTTT; cdr3_aa: CASSPEEGAGNTIYF; clone_size: .; v_call: TRBV5-1; d_call: .; j_call: TRBJ1-3
cdr3_nt: TGTGCCAGCAGGGTGGTAGGGGCAACTAATGAAAAACTGTTTTTT; cdr3_aa: CASRVVGATNEKLFF; clone_size: .; v_call: TRBV6-5; d_call: .; j_call: TRBJ1-4
cdr3_nt: TGCAGCGTTGGCGGAGCTAGCAATCAGCCCCAGCATTTT; cdr3_aa: CSVGGASNQPQHF; clone_size: .; v_call: TRBV29-1; d_call: .; j_call: TRBJ1-5
cdr3_nt: TGCGCCAGCAGCCCCGGACTAGCGGGACCCCACGAGCAGTACTTC; cdr3_aa: CASSPGLAGPHEQYF; clone_size: once; v_call: TRBV5-1; d_call: TRBD2; j_call: TRBJ2-7
cdr3_nt: TGTGCCAGCTCACTATGGGGCACCACACGGTTAAACACCGGGGAGCTGTTTTTT; cdr3_aa: CASSLWGTTRLNTGELFF; clone_size: .; v_call: TRBV18; d_call: .; j_call: TRBJ2-2
cdr3_nt: TGTGCCAGCAGTGACGTAGGACTAGCGGGATTTGTCTACGAGCAGTACTTC; cdr3_aa: CASSDVGLAGFVYEQYF; clone_size: few; v_call: TRBV6-4; d_call: TRBD2; j_call: TRBJ2-7
cdr3_nt: TGTGCCAGCAGCGGAGCGGGAGGGACCTACAATGAGCAGTTCTTC; cdr3_aa: CASSGAGGTYNEQFF; clone_size: .; v_call: TRBV27; d_call: TRBD2; j_call: TRBJ2-1
cdr3_nt: TGCGCCAGCAGCCAAGAGTGGGGGGGAACAGATACGCAGTATTTT; cdr3_aa: CASSQEWGGTDTQYF; clone_size: once; v_call: TRBV4-3; d_call: TRBD2; j_call: TRBJ2-3
cdr3_nt: TGTGCCAGCAGCCCCAACACGGGACTAGTAACAGATACGCAGTATTTT; cdr3_aa: CASSPNTGLVTDTQYF; clone_size: once; v_call: TRBV5-5; d_call: TRBD2; j_call: TRBJ2-3
cdr3_nt: TGTGCCAGCAGCTCCCGGGCGGGTTCGCTGTTCTTC; cdr3_aa: CASSSRAGSLFF; clone_size: .; v_call: TRBV7-9; d_call: .; j_call: TRBJ2-1
cdr3_nt: TGCGCCAGCAGCCAGGGACTAGCGGGAGGGGGCGAGACCCAGTACTTC; cdr3_aa: CASSQGLAGGGETQYF; clone_size: .; v_call: TRBV5-1; d_call: TRBD2; j_call: TRBJ2-5
cdr3_nt: TGTGCCAGCAGCGCAGACAGGGTGAACATTCAGTACTTC; cdr3_aa: CASSADRVNIQYF; clone_size: .; v_call: TRBV7-9; d_call: TRBD1; j_call: TRBJ2-4
cdr3_nt: TGCGCCAGCACTCCCGGGGTCGGGGAGCAGTACTTC; cdr3_aa: CASTPGVGEQYF; clone_size: few; v_call: TRBV10-2; d_call: .; j_call: TRBJ2-7
cdr3_nt: TGTGCCAGCCATTACCCAGGGGGGCTGAACTATGGCTACACCTTC; cdr3_aa: CASHYPGGLNYGYTF; clone_size: .; v_call: TRBV28; d_call: TRBD1; j_call: TRBJ1-2
cdr3_nt: TGTGCCAGCAGTTACTCGATGGCCCCCTGGTTAGAAGCTTTCTTT; cdr3_aa: CASSYSMAPWLEAFF; clone_size: .; v_call: TRBV6-5; d_call: .; j_call: TRBJ1-1
cdr3_nt: TGTGCCAGCAGCTTCAGGGCGGGAGGTGGAGAGACCCAGTACTTC; cdr3_aa: CASSFRAGGGETQYF; clone_size: .; v_call: TRBV13; d_call: TRBD2; j_call: TRBJ2-5
cdr3_nt: TGTGCCAGCAGTTACTCGATTGAGGTTGCCGAGCAGTACTTC; cdr3_aa: CASSYSIEVAEQYF; clone_size: .; v_call: TRBV6-5; d_call: .; j_call: TRBJ2-7
cdr3_nt: TGTGCCAGCAGTCCCGGTGTTTACCGACTGGATACGCAGTATTTT; cdr3_aa: CASSPGVYRLDTQYF; clone_size: few; v_call: TRBV27; d_call: .; j_call: TRBJ2-3
cdr3_nt: TGTGCCAGCAGTTTTACAGGGCGAGAGACCCAGTACTTC; cdr3_aa: CASSFTGRETQYF; clone_size: .; v_call: TRBV12-3/TRBV12-4; d_call: .; j_call: TRBJ2-5
cdr3_nt: TGTGCCAGCTCGCATCCCGGACAGGGCCGCTCCTACGAGCAGTACTTC; cdr3_aa: CASSHPGQGRSYEQYF; clone_size: .; v_call: TRBV2; d_call: TRBD1; j_call: TRBJ2-7
cdr3_nt: TGTGCTAGCAGCTTAGCGGGCATTAGACAAGAGACCCAGTACTTC; cdr3_aa: CASSLAGIRQETQYF; clone_size: once; v_call: TRBV7-7; d_call: TRBD2; j_call: TRBJ2-5
cdr3_nt: TGTGCCAGCAGTTACGTCTCGGCACAGGGCTCCCCCGAAGCTTTCTTT; cdr3_aa: CASSYVSAQGSPEAFF; clone_size: .; v_call: TRBV6-5; d_call: .; j_call: TRBJ1-1
cdr3_nt: TGTGCCAGCAGGGGTACAGGGTGGACTGAAGCTTTCTTT; cdr3_aa: CASRGTGWTEAFF; clone_size: .; v_call: TRBV12-3/TRBV12-4; d_call: .; j_call: TRBJ1-1
cdr3_nt: TGTGCCAGCAGCTTAGAGGCGGGACAGCGCGGCGGGGAGCTGTTTTTT; cdr3_aa: CASSLEAGQRGGELFF; clone_size: many; v_call: TRBV11-2; d_call: .; j_call: TRBJ2-2
cdr3_nt: TGTGCCAGCAGGATAGCGGGGGGGCCAGGTGAGCAGTTCTTC; cdr3_aa: CASRIAGGPGEQFF; clone_size: .; v_call: TRBV27; d_call: TRBD2; j_call: TRBJ2-1
cdr3_nt: TGCGCCAGCAGCCCCGGGACAGGGGGTCCCTACGAGCAGTACTTC; cdr3_aa: CASSPGTGGPYEQYF; clone_size: .; v_call: TRBV5-1; d_call: TRBD1; j_call: TRBJ2-7
cdr3_nt: TGTGCCAGCAGCCAAAGTCCAGGGTTTACTGGAAACACCATATATTTT; cdr3_aa: CASSQSPGFTGNTIYF; clone_size: .; v_call: TRBV3-1/TRBV3-2; d_call: .; j_call: TRBJ1-3